The rows below give T cell receptor beta chains drawn from one sample of a study of blood T cell repertoires in COVID-19. Sequencing was performed with immunoSEQ multiplex PCR; in TCRdb, only in-frame clones are kept and a portion is missing. The top ten clones hold over 40% of a sample with tens of thousands of clones, more than 60% of them seen once. Sequences were obtained from peripheral blood. The receptors come from a human donor in a cohort sampled during active COVID-19. CDR3s include the opening cysteine and the closing phenylalanine or tryptophan. The D gene is left open where the match is weak. Expanded clones get a size class; other rows say once, few or many, or leave the size out.

J gene	CDR3 length	clone size	D gene	V gene	CDR3 protein	CDR3 DNA
TRBJ2-7	14	NA	NA	TRBV6-5	CASRKSGGSYEQYF	TGTGCCAGCAGGAAATCCGGGGGTTCCTACGAGCAGTACTTC
TRBJ2-7	16	NA	NA	TRBV6-5	CASSYSFSAGSYEQYF	TGTGCCAGCAGTTACTCGTTTTCGGCAGGCAGCTACGAGCAGTACTTC
TRBJ1-3	15	NA	TRBD1	TRBV6-5	CASSAGTGGRNTIYF	TGTGCCAGCAGCGCCGGGACAGGGGGCCGAAACACCATATATTTT
TRBJ2-2	16	once	NA	TRBV12-5	CASGLVRGGFDGELFF	TGTGCTAGTGGTTTGGTACGCGGAGGGTTTGACGGGGAGCTGTTTTTT
TRBJ2-5	16	once	TRBD2	TRBV19	CATREGPRGGGETQYF	TGTGCCACCAGGGAGGGACCTCGGGGGGGAGGAGAGACCCAGTACTTC
TRBJ1-5	14	many	NA	TRBV6-5	CASSHQGSNQPQHF	TGTGCCAGCAGTCATCAGGGTAGCAATCAGCCCCAGCATTTT
TRBJ2-2	15	NA	NA	TRBV5-1	CASSPGPGGPGELFF	TGCGCCAGCAGCCCGGGCCCCGGGGGGCCCGGGGAGCTGTTTTTT
TRBJ1-4	15	few	TRBD1	TRBV5-1	CASRDRGGSNEKLFF	TGCGCCAGCAGAGACAGGGGGGGATCTAATGAAAAACTGTTTTTT
TRBJ2-7	13	once	NA	TRBV13	CASSLTNRYEQYF	TGTGCCAGCAGCCTCACCAACAGGTACGAGCAGTACTTC
TRBJ2-5	11	NA	TRBD1	TRBV2	CATGQGETQYF	TGTGCCACCGGACAGGGAGAGACCCAGTACTTC
TRBJ2-2	15	NA	TRBD2	TRBV2	CASSALAGATGELFF	TGTGCCAGCAGTGCTCTAGCGGGAGCCACCGGGGAGCTGTTTTTT
TRBJ2-2	15	NA	TRBD1	TRBV11-3	CASSPDRDGTGELFF	TGTGCCAGCAGCCCTGACAGGGACGGGACCGGGGAGCTGTTTTTT
TRBJ2-1	19	NA	TRBD2	TRBV3-1/TRBV3-2	CASSQDRLPSGSSYNEQFF	TGTGCCAGCAGCCAAGATCGGCTTCCTAGCGGGAGCTCCTACAATGAGCAGTTCTTC
TRBJ2-2	15	NA	NA	TRBV14	CASRDFSGNTGELFF	TGTGCCAGCAGGGACTTTTCGGGGAACACCGGGGAGCTGTTTTTT
TRBJ1-5	14	few	TRBD1	TRBV30	CAWSRGQGYQPQHF	TGTGCCTGGAGTAGGGGACAGGGCTATCAGCCCCAGCATTTT
TRBJ1-4	13	NA	NA	TRBV19	CASSNDRGEKLFF	TGTGCCAGTAGTAACGATCGCGGTGAAAAACTGTTTTTT
TRBJ1-5	16	NA	NA	TRBV7-9	CASSLGTVKSNQPQHF	TGTGCCAGCAGCTTAGGGACAGTGAAATCCAATCAGCCCCAGCATTTT
TRBJ2-7	16	NA	TRBD1	TRBV6-6	CASSYPTGQGAYEQYF	TGTGCCAGCAGTTACCCTACGGGACAGGGTGCCTACGAGCAGTACTTC
TRBJ2-3	15	NA	NA	TRBV27	CASSLFQGSTDTQYF	TGTGCCAGCAGTTTATTCCAGGGGTCGACAGATACGCAGTATTTT
TRBJ1-1	19	NA	TRBD1	TRBV6-2/TRBV6-3	CASSYSVFRDSQTNTEAFF	TGTGCCAGCAGTTACTCGGTCTTCAGGGACAGCCAGACGAACACTGAAGCTTTCTTT
TRBJ2-7	14	NA	NA	TRBV3-1/TRBV3-2	CASSQASRRTEQYF	TGTGCCAGCAGCCAGGCTAGCAGACGCACCGAGCAGTACTTC
TRBJ2-1	15	NA	TRBD2	TRBV28	CASSFSGRANNEQFF	TGTGCCAGCAGTTTTAGCGGGAGGGCAAACAATGAGCAGTTCTTC
TRBJ1-4	12	NA	TRBD1	TRBV27	CASGNRGEKLFF	TGTGCCAGCGGGAACAGGGGTGAAAAACTGTTTTTT
TRBJ1-2	13	few	TRBD1	TRBV4-2	CASSLRQGTGYTF	TGTGCCAGCAGCCTTAGACAGGGAACTGGCTACACCTTC
TRBJ2-1	14	NA	NA	TRBV7-9	CASSLVSRGFEQFF	TGTGCCAGCAGCTTGGTCTCTAGAGGTTTTGAGCAGTTCTTC
TRBJ2-1	15	NA	TRBD2	TRBV2	CASSLGLAGANEQFF	TGTGCCAGCAGTCTGGGACTAGCGGGAGCCAATGAGCAGTTCTTC
TRBJ1-3	15	NA	NA	TRBV28	CASSRGVFSGNTIYF	TGTGCCAGCAGTCGAGGAGTATTCTCTGGAAACACCATATATTTT
TRBJ2-7	16	NA	TRBD1	TRBV19	CASSIGQGFPYYEQYF	TGTGCCAGTAGTATTGGACAGGGTTTCCCCTACTACGAGCAGTACTTC
TRBJ2-7	17	once	TRBD1	TRBV6-2/TRBV6-3	CASSYRKPGQLSYEQYF	TGTGCCAGCAGTTACCGTAAGCCGGGACAGCTAAGCTACGAGCAGTACTTC
TRBJ2-1	13	NA	NA	TRBV19	CASSIEVQGEQFF	TGTGCCAGTAGTATCGAGGTGCAAGGTGAGCAGTTCTTC
TRBJ2-7	15	NA	NA	TRBV28	CASRTGHLSSYEQYF	TGTGCCAGCCGAACTGGACATTTGAGCTCCTACGAGCAGTACTTC
TRBJ2-6	19	NA	TRBD2	TRBV5-1	CASSSSTSGRRSGANVLTF	TGCGCCAGCAGCTCCTCGACTAGCGGGAGGCGCTCTGGGGCCAACGTCCTGACTTTC
TRBJ2-5	12	NA	NA	TRBV12-3/TRBV12-4	CASTRTEETQYF	TGTGCCAGCACAAGGACAGAGGAGACCCAGTACTTC
TRBJ1-2	13	NA	TRBD1	TRBV27	CASSPGQYGGYTF	TGTGCCAGCAGTCCGGGACAGTACGGTGGCTACACCTTC
TRBJ2-7	14	NA	NA	TRBV28	CASSFATGSHEQYF	TGTGCCAGCAGTTTTGCGACGGGATCCCACGAGCAGTACTTC
TRBJ2-1	15	NA	NA	TRBV9	CASTKHGGIDNEQFF	TGTGCCAGCACCAAGCATGGAGGGATCGACAATGAGCAGTTCTTC
TRBJ2-7	15	few	TRBD2	TRBV5-8	CASSWTSGRAYEQYF	TGTGCCAGCAGCTGGACTAGCGGGAGGGCCTACGAGCAGTACTTC
TRBJ2-1	15	NA	TRBD2	TRBV5-1	CASSLASGSYNEQFF	TGCGCCAGCAGCTTGGCTAGCGGCTCATACAATGAGCAGTTCTTC
TRBJ2-7	12	NA	NA	TRBV28	CASIGNSYEQYF	TGTGCCAGCATCGGGAACTCCTACGAGCAGTACTTC
TRBJ2-2	16	NA	NA	TRBV5-5	CASRLTTGSNTGELFF	TGTGCCAGCAGGCTTACTACAGGATCGAACACCGGGGAGCTGTTTTTT
TRBJ2-5	15	NA	NA	TRBV7-2	CASFRPGRVGETQYF	TGTGCCAGCTTCCGACCCGGGCGGGTAGGGGAGACCCAGTACTTC
TRBJ2-5	14	NA	NA	TRBV28	CASSPGGPGKTQYF	TGTGCCAGCAGTCCGGGGGGCCCGGGGAAGACCCAGTACTTC